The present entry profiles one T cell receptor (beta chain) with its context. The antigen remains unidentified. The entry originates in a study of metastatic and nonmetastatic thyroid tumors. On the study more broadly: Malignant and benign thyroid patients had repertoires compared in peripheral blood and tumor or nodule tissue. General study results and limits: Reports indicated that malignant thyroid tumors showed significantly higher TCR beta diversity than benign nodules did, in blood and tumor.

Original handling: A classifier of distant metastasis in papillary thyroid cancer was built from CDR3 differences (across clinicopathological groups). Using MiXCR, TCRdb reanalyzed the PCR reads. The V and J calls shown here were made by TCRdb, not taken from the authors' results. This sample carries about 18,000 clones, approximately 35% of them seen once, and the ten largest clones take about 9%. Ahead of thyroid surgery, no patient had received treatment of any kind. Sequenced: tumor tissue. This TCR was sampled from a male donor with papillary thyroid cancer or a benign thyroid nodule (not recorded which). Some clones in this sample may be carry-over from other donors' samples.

The CDR3 loop reads CASVTGAAGACGYEQYF. The CDR3 DNA sequence: TGTGCCAGCGTAACTGGAGCAGCGGGGGCTTGTGGCTACGAGCAGTACTTC. The genes are TRBV2 and TRBJ2-7; 8 bases line up with TRBD2. V was pared by 8 bases and J by 3 bases, with 18 bases of the junction left unmatched. Germline V gene lookup returns CDR1 SNHLY and CDR2 FYNNEI. The CDR3 has 17 residues.